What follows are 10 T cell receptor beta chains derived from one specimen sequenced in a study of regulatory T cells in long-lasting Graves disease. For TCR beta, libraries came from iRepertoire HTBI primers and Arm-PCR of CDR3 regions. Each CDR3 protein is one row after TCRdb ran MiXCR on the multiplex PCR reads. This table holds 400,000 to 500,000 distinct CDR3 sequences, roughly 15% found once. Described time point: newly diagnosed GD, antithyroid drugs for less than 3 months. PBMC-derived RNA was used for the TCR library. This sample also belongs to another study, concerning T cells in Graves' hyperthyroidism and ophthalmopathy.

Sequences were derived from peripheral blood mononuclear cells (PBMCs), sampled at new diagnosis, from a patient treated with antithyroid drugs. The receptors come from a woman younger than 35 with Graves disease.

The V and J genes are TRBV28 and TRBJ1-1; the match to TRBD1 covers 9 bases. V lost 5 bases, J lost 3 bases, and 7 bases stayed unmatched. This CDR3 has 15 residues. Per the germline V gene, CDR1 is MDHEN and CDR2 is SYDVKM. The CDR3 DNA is TGTGCCAGCAGTGATACAGGGGGCGCAGACACTGAAGCTTTCTTT. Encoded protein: CASSDTGGADTEAFF. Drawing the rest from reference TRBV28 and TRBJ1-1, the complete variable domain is DVKVTQSSRYLVKRTGEKVFLECVQDMDHENMFWYRQDPGLGLRLIYFSYDVKMKEKGDIPEGYSVSREKKERFSLILESASTNQTSMYLCASSDTGGADTEAFFGQGTRLTVV.

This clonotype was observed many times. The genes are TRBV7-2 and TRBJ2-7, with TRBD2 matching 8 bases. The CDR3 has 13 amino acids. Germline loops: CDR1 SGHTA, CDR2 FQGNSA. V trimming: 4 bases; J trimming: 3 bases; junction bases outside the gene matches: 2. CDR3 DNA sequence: TGTGCCAGCAGCTGGACTAGCTTCTACGAGCAGTACTTC. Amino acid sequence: CASSWTSFYEQYF.

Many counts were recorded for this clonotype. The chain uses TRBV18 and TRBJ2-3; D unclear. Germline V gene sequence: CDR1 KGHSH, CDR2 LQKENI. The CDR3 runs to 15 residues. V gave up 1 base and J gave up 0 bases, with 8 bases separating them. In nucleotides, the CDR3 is TGTGCCAGCTCACCACGGCAGGCTAGCACAGATACGCAGTATTTT. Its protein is CASSPRQASTDTQYF.

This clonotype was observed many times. The CDR3 DNA sequence: TGTGCCAGCAGTACCCCGGGACACAACTCTGGAAACACCATATATTTT. Protein sequence: CASSTPGHNSGNTIYF. The chain has TRBV28 and TRBJ1-3, with D tentatively TRBD1 (6 bases). The CDR3 has 16 amino acids. From germline, CDR1 is MDHEN and CDR2 SYDVKM. V lost 5 bases and J lost 0, with 14 bases in between.

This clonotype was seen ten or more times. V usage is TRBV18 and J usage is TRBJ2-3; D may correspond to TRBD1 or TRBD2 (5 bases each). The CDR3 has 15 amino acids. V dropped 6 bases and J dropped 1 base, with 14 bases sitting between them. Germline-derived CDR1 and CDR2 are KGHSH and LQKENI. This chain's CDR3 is CASSRGVAGTDTQYF. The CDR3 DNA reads TGTGCCAGCTCTCGAGGGGTGGCGGGCACAGATACGCAGTATTTT.

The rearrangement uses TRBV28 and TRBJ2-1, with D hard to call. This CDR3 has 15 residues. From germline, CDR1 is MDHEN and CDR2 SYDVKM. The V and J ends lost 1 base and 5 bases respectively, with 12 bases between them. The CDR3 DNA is TGTGCCAGCAGTTTATTTGTCACTCCGAACAATGAGCAGTTCTTC. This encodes CASSLFVTPNNEQFF.

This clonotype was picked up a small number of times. The CDR3 reads CASSVGLSGSLPDTQYF. In DNA form, the CDR3 reads TGTGCCAGCAGCGTTGGTTTGAGCGGGAGTCTACCAGATACGCAGTATTTT. V and J are TRBV7-2 and TRBJ2-3; 8 nucleotides line up with TRBD2. This CDR3 is built from 17 residues. The ends lost 5 bases at V and 4 bases at J; junction bases unmatched: 14. CDR1 is SGHTA, CDR2 FQGNSA, per germline.

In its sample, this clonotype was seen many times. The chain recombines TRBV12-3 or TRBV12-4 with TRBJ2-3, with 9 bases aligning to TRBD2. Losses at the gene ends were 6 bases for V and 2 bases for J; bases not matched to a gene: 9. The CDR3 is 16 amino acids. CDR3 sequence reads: CASRVAGAPSTDTQYF. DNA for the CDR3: TGTGCCAGCAGGGTAGCGGGGGCCCCCTCCACAGATACGCAGTATTTT.

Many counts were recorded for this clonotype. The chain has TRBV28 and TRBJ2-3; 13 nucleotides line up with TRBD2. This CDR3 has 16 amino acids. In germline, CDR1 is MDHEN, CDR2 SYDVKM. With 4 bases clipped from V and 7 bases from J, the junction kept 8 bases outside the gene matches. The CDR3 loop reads CASSSRTSGRRNTQYF. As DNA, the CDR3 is TGTGCCAGCAGTTCCCGGACTAGCGGGAGAAGGAATACGCAGTATTTT.

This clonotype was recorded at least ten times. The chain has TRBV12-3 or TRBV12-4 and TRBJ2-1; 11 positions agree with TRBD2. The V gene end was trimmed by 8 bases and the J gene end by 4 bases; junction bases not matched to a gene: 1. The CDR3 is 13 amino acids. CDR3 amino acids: CASGTSGYNEQFF. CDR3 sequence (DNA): TGTGCCAGCGGGACTAGCGGTTACAATGAGCAGTTCTTC.